These 6 T cell receptor beta chains were sequenced from one sample in a study of T cell responses to AZD1222 COVID-19 vaccine. The repertoire was sequenced with immunoSEQ multiplex PCR; TCRdb's copy has only in-frame clones and lacks some. The sample has roughly 80,000 clones, 90% seen once. Sequenced here: peripheral blood, sampled 28 days after the second AZD1222 dose. Source of these receptors: an adult who received the AZD1222 COVID-19 vaccine.

The chain is built from TRBV3-1 (or the pseudogene TRBV3-2) and TRBJ1-1, with D unresolved. Trimming stripped 6 bases from V and 0 bases from J, with 11 bases between. The CDR3 has 14 residues. In germline, CDR1 is LGHDT, CDR2 YNNKEL (reference sequence). The CDR3 DNA is TGTGCCAGCAGTTCGCCAAGCATGAACACTGAAGCTTTCTTT. It specifies CASSSPSMNTEAFF.

The table lists this clone with a count of one. The chain employs TRBV3-1 (or the pseudogene TRBV3-2) and TRBJ1-1; D not resolved. Germline-derived CDR1 and CDR2 are LGHDT and YNNKEL (reference sequence). Trimming pared 5 bases from V and 6 bases from J, leaving 13 bases between. CDR3 length: 13 residues. Here the CDR3 reads CASSWNNSPEAFF. DNA of the CDR3: TGTGCCAGCAGCTGGAACAATAGTCCTGAAGCTTTCTTT.

V is TRBV7-2 and J is TRBJ1-5; no reliable D call. The CDR3 covers 13 residues. Germline V CDR1 and CDR2: SGHTA, FQGNSA. Trimming shortened V by 2 bases and J by 5 bases, and 7 bases separated the two germline ends. The CDR3 spells CASSLRVDQPQHF. The CDR3 DNA follows: TGTGCCAGCAGCTTACGTGTGGATCAGCCCCAGCATTTT.

The chain employs TRBV24-1 and TRBJ1-6; 8 bases align to TRBD1. Germline values: CDR1 KGHDR, CDR2 SFDVKD. This CDR3 has 14 residues. Unmatched junction bases numbered 5, after V lost 7 bases and J lost 7 bases. DNA for the CDR3: TGTGCCACCAGATGGGACAGGAGGAATTCACCCCTCCACTTT. As protein: CATRWDRRNSPLHF.

This clone was seen a single time. The chain joins TRBV5-4 to TRBJ2-1; TRBD1 might be the D (5 bases). Germline loops: CDR1 SGHNT, CDR2 YYREEE (reference sequence). V lost 0 bases and J 9 bases, leaving 16 bases between the germline ends. The length of the CDR3 is 15 residues. CDR3 in amino acids: CASSLAVSGSGEQFF. The CDR3 DNA follows: TGTGCCAGCAGCTTGGCCGTCTCAGGGTCAGGTGAGCAGTTCTTC.

The V call is TRBV11-3, the J call TRBJ1-2, with 7 bases that match TRBD1. The germline V gene encodes CDR1 SGHNT and CDR2 YENEEA. The CDR3 consists of 12 residues. The V and J ends lost 5 bases and 5 bases, in that order; junction bases with no gene match: 2. The CDR3 DNA is TGTGCCAGCAGCCAGGGGGGGTATGGCTACACCTTC. Its translation: CASSQGGYGYTF. The entire variable domain, with the rest obtained from reference TRBV11-3 and TRBJ1-2, is as follows: EAGVVQSPRYKIIEKKQPVAFWCNPISGHNTLYWYLQNLGQGPELLIRYENEEAVDDSQLPKDRFSAERLKGVDSTLKIQPAELGDSAVYLCASSQGGYGYTFGSGTRLTVV.